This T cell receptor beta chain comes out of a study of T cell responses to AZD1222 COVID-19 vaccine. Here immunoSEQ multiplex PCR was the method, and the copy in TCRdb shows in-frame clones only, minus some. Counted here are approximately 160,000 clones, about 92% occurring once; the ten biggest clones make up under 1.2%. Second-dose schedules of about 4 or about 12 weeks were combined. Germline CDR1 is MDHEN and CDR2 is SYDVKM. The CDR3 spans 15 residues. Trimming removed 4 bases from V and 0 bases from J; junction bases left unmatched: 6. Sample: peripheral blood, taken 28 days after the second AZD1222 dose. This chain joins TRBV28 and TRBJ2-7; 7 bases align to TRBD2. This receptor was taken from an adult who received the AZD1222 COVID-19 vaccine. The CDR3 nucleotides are TGTGCCAGCAGTTCTGCGGGAGACAGCTCCTACGAGCAGTACTTC. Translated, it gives CASSSAGDSSYEQYF.